This T cell receptor (beta chain) was found in a study of neurological immune-mediated disorders. The trim removed 3 bases at V and 5 bases at J, leaving 6 bases unmatched. The germline CDR1 and CDR2 sequences are LGHDT and YNNKEL (reference sequence). The CDR3 has 14 amino acids. From the 5' RACE reads, TCRdb called clonotypes with MiXCR, one entry per CDR3 protein. In the table there are around 83,000 distinct CDR3 sequences, approximately 14% of which are singletons. The sample holds many counts of this clonotype. Sequenced input: PBMCs. The receptor was derived from a woman aged 45-59 years in good health. The chain is built from TRBV3-1 and TRBJ2-7; the match to TRBD1 covers 8 bases. CDR3 nucleotides: TGTGCCAGCAGCCACGGTCAGGGGGCACACGAGCAGTACTTC. Amino acid sequence: CASSHGQGAHEQYF.